This is a list of T cell receptor beta chains from one sample in a study of shared clonotypes between healthy human individuals. This table comes from immunoSEQ multiplex PCR, and its TCRdb copy is limited to in-frame clones, with some not included. The sample yields 2 million to 2.5 million clones, 93% seen once. Material for sequencing was naive CD4+ T cells from PBMCs. The receptors shown here come from a man younger than 35 in good health. Some clones in this sample may be carry-over from other donors' samples. Each CDR3 is given without its conserved first and last residue. The D gene is left open where the match is weak.

CDR3 | D | V
ASSLARNSYEQY | . | TRBV7-2
ASRGGPGLTYEQY | TRBD1 | TRBV19
ASSLGSYNEQF | . | TRBV28
ASSLTPGGTGELF | TRBD1 | TRBV7-7
ASRYTTENNSPLH | . | TRBV6-5
ASSWMAGEYQETQY | TRBD2 | TRBV5-1
ASSLTSGSNTGELF | TRBD2 | TRBV5-1
ASSAEGYGYT | . | TRBV9
AWSWASGANVLT | . | TRBV30
VCTERLVGEQY | . | TRBV28
ASSLVPEPNYGYT | . | TRBV5-1
ASSLGPGELF | . | TRBV5-1
ASILRSGVRYEQY | . | TRBV6-5
ASSQSWPSQETQY | . | TRBV16
SARLSEEPDEQF | . | TRBV29-1
ASSHKHPSGDEQF | . | TRBV6-5
ASSLPGIGGTNYGYT | TRBD1 | TRBV11-2
ASSLPPPQDTQY | . | TRBV5-4
ASSLKTGVVTDTQY | TRBD1 | TRBV5-1
ASSDKVGNTGELF | . | TRBV5-4
ASRQPGTSDQTQY | TRBD2 | TRBV11-3
ASSRDRGPGEQY | TRBD1 | TRBV18
ASRSRTGRVYEQY | TRBD1 | TRBV6-6
ASSVLLNTEAF | . | TRBV27
AISELGRGSDTQY | . | TRBV10-3
AWRPTGTGVYGYT | TRBD1 | TRBV30
ASSQAYLDTQY | . | TRBV4-2
ASSYRLGPQF | . | TRBV19
AYLKGPDGYT | . | TRBV30
ASSAFGVRAPGELF | . | TRBV7-9
ASSFNRGSYEQY | TRBD1 | TRBV18
ATSRDWSSQPQH | . | TRBV15
ASSLSQVNTEAF | . | TRBV5-4
ASSLRLAAAYEQY | . | TRBV7-8
ASSPWTENSPLH | . | TRBV7-8
ASRGRNNEQF | . | TRBV6-6
AWSRGGERPLH | . | TRBV30